The T cell receptor beta chain described here comes from a study of vaccination and CD4 T cells after COVID-19. At the level of the study: Overlapping SARS-CoV-2, HCoV-NL63, HCoV-OC43 and HCoV-229E spike peptides were used to stimulate cells.

Time point defined: late sampling 161 to 241 days after vaccination in three convalescent patients. Treatment specified: roughly 10-day PBMC culture with coronavirus spike peptide pools or control peptides (ViraFEST assay). The sample holds a few counts of this clonotype. Its cognate antigen is unknown. This CDR3 region has 15 residues. Trimming took 4 bases from V and 5 from J; bases not matched to a gene: 11. CDR1 is SGHVS and CDR2 is FQNEAQ in the germline V gene. The Oncomine TCR Beta short-read assay sequenced DNA from cultured CD4+ T cells. Via MiXCR, TCRdb re-called the PCR reads, giving one row per CDR3 protein. The data contain roughly 20,000 distinct CDR3 sequences, 46% of them singletons.

This chain uses TRBV7-8 with TRBJ2-7; 7 bases align to TRBD1. The material was CD4+ T cells from blood, cultured in vitro, obtained about 7 months after SARS-CoV-2 vaccination. This TCR was sampled from a human donor who had recovered from COVID-19. CDR3 residues: CASSWLTGWTNEQYF. Here the CDR3 DNA reads TGTGCCAGCAGCTGGCTGACAGGGTGGACCAACGAGCAGTACTTC.